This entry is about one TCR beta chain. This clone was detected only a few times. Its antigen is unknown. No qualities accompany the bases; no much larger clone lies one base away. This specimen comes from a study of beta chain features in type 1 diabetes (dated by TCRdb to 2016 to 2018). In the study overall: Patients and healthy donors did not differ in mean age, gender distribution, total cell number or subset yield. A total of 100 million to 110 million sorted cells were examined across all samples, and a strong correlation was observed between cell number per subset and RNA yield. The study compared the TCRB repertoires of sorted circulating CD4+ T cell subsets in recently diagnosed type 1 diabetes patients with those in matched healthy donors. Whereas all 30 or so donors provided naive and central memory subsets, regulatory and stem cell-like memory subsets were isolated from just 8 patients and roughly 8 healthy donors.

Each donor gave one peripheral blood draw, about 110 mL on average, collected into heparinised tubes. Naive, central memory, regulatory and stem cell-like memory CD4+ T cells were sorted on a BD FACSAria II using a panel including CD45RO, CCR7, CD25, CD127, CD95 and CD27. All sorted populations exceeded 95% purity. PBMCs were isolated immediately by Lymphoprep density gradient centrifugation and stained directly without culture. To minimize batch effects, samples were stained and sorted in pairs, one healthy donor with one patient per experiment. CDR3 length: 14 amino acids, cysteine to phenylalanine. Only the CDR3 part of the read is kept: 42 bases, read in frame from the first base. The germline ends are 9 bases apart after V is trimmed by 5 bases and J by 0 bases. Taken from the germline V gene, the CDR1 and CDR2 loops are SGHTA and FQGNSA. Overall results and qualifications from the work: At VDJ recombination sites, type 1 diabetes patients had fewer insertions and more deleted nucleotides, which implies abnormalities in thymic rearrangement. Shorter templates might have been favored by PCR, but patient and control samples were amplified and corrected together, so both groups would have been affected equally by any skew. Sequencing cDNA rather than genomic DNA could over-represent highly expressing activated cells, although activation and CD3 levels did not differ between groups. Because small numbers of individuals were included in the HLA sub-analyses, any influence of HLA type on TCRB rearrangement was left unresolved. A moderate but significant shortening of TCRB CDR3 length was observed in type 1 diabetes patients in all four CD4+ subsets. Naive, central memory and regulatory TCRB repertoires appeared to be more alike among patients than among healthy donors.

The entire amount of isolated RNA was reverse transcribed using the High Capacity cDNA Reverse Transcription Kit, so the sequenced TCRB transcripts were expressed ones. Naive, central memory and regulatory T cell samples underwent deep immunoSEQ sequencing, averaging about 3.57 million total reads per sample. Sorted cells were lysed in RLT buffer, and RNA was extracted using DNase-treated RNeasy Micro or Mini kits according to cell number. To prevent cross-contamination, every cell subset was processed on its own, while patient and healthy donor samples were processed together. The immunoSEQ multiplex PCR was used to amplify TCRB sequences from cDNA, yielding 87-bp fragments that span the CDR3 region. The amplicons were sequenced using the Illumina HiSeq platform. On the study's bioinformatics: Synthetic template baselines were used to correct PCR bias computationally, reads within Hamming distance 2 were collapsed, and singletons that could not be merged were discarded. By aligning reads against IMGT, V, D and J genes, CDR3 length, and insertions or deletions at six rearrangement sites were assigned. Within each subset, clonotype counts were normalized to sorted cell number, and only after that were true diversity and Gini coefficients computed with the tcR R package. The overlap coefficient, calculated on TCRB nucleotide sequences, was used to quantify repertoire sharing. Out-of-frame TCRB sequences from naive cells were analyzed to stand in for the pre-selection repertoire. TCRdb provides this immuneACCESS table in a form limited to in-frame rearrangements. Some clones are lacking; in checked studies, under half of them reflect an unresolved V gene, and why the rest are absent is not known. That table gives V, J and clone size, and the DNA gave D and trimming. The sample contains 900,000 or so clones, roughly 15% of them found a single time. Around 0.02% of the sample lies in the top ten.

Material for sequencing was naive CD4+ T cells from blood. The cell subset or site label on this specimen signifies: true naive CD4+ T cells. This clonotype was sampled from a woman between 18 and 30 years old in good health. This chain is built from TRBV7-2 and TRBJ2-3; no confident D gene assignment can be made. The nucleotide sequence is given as TGTGCCAGCAGCCCCCCGGATAGCACAGATACGCAGTATTTT. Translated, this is CASSPPDSTDTQYF.